Below are 30 T cell receptor beta chains sequenced from a single sample in a study of blood T cells in healthy people across ages. The authors ran a second PCR of 7 to 11 cycles using a sample-barcoded 5' primer and a J-beta primer mix. TCRdb reanalysed the 5' RACE reads using MiXCR and keeps one entry per CDR3 protein. In the table there are just under 550,000 distinct CDR3 sequences, less than 25% of which are singletons. This sample also appeared in a second study, on T cells of mothers and their children.

Sample: blood. The origin of the receptors is a boy aged 5 to 17 in good health.

This chain links TRBV20-1 with TRBJ1-4, with a tentative D call TRBD1 (5 bases). Trimming left V 4 bases short and J 8 bases short, with 14 bases between. CDR3 length: 13 residues. Germline CDR1 and CDR2: DFQATT and SNEGSKA (reference sequence). The chain's CDR3 is CSATRAGGEKLFF. As DNA, the CDR3 is TGCAGTGCTACCAGGGCCGGTGGAGAAAAACTGTTTTTT.

The chain joins TRBV9 to TRBJ2-2; 11 bases fit TRBD1. The CDR3 runs to 16 residues. From germline, CDR1 is SGDLS and CDR2 YYNGEE. Trimming took 4 bases from V and 4 from J; bases not matched to a gene: 6. The CDR3 DNA is TGTGCCAGCAGCCCTGGACAGGGGGCGAGCACCGGGGAGCTGTTTTTT. This translates into CASSPGQGASTGELFF.

Only a few counts were recorded for this clonotype. The V gene is TRBV20-1, the J gene TRBJ1-3; 8 nucleotides line up with TRBD1. The CDR3 runs to 14 residues. Trimming cost V 2 bases and J 4 bases; bases outside gene matches: 4. Germline CDR1 DFQATT, CDR2 SNEGSKA (reference sequence). Here the CDR3 DNA reads TGCAGTGCTAGACAGGGGGCTCCCGGAAACACCATATATTTT. Amino acids: CSARQGAPGNTIYF.

The chain uses TRBV5-1 and TRBJ2-3, with a possible D match to TRBD2 (8 bases). The CDR3 covers 16 residues. Per germline, CDR1 SGHRS and CDR2 YFSETQ. The V gene lost 4 bases and the J gene lost 4 bases, with 19 bases spanning the gap. The CDR3 coding sequence is TGCGCCAGCAGCCCCCGGGAGGGGGCGCGCGCAGATACGCAGTATTTT. Amino acid sequence: CASSPREGARADTQYF.

As concerns this clonotype: Its ends do not fully match the called genes, so a read error is possible. The rearrangement joins TRBV3-1 to TRBJ2-4, with TRBD2 matching over 8 bases. The CDR3 sequence is 13 residues long. Germline V gene lookup returns CDR1 LGHDT and CDR2 YNNKEL (reference sequence). In DNA form, the CDR3 reads TGTGCCAGGGGGACTAGTCGTTCCAACATTCAGCACTTC. This codes for CARGTSRSNIQHF.

The DNA of the CDR3 is TGTGCCAGCAGTTTAACCCGTGTCGGCACCTACGAGCAGTACTTC. Amino acid sequence: CASSLTRVGTYEQYF. This chain links TRBV27 with TRBJ2-5, with no clear D. The closer fit of TRBJ2-7 to the DNA end suggests the J call may be wrong. This CDR3 spans 15 amino acids. Per germline, CDR1 MNHEY and CDR2 SMNVEV (reference sequence).

The gene calls are TRBV7-9 and TRBJ1-4; 7 nucleotides match TRBD1. This CDR3 comprises 15 residues. V lost 1 base and J lost 5; bases outside the gene matches: 4. Germline V gene sequence: CDR1 SEHNR, CDR2 FQNEAQ (reference sequence). The CDR3 protein is CASSLVGQKNEKLFF. DNA for the CDR3: TGTGCCAGCAGCTTAGTGGGACAGAAGAATGAAAAACTGTTTTTT.

In its sample, this clonotype was seen a few times. CDR3 bases: TGCAGTGCTAGAGATCTAGAACTAGCGGGAGCTGGGGCCAACGTCCTGACTTTC. Translated: CSARDLELAGAGANVLTF. The chain combines TRBV20-1 with TRBJ2-6; TRBD2 agrees at 11 bases. V lost 0 bases, J lost 2 bases, and 6 bases stayed unmatched. Per germline, CDR1 DFQATT and CDR2 SNEGSKA (reference sequence). CDR3 size: 18 residues.

V gene TRBV7-9 combines with J gene TRBJ2-2; D is possibly TRBD2 (6 bases). Germline V gene sequence: CDR1 SEHNR, CDR2 FQNEAQ (reference sequence). The CDR3 spans 16 residues. V was pared by 0 bases and J by 1 base, with 9 bases between. The CDR3 DNA reads as TGTGCCAGCAGCTTAGCGGACGGGGGGAACACCGGGGAGCTGTTTTTT. Translation gives CASSLADGGNTGELFF.

As for this clonotype: The junction departs from germline at one end; a sequencing error may be responsible. The V call is TRBV28, the J call TRBJ2-5; tentative D call: TRBD1 (5 bases). This CDR3 comprises 14 residues. Germline V gene data show CDR1 as MDHEN and CDR2 as SYDVKM. The CDR3 reads CASSLFDSSYEQSF. In DNA form, the CDR3 reads TGTGCCAGCAGTTTATTCGACAGTTCCTACGAGCAGTCCTTC.

This clonotype was counted only a few times. V usage is TRBV12-3 or TRBV12-4 and J usage is TRBJ2-7; 8 nucleotides match TRBD1. This CDR3 is 19 amino acids long. The trim removed 5 bases at V and 2 bases at J, leaving 20 bases unmatched. Here the CDR3 reads CASSRGQGRGMIKTYEQYF. The DNA for the CDR3 is TGTGCCAGCAGTCGAGGACAGGGTAGAGGGATGATAAAAACCTACGAGCAGTACTTC.

The chain uses TRBV4-3 and TRBJ2-5, with D perhaps assigned TRBD1 or TRBD2 (5 bases each). The CDR3 is 17 amino acids. Germline CDR1 LGHNA, CDR2 YSLEER. Trimming removed 0 bases from V and 3 bases from J, with 17 bases in between. The CDR3 sequence is CASSQDVPSGGEETQYF. The CDR3 nucleotides are TGCGCCAGCAGCCAAGATGTTCCTAGTGGGGGAGAAGAGACCCAGTACTTC.

The chain carries TRBV27 and TRBJ2-7; no definite D call. The CDR3 spans 15 residues. V gave up 0 bases and J gave up 2 bases, with 11 bases separating them. Germline CDR1 reads MNHEY; CDR2 reads SMNVEV (reference sequence). The CDR3 DNA sequence: TGTGCCAGCAGTTTATCCGTCGCGCAAACCTACGAGCAGTACTTC. Protein product: CASSLSVAQTYEQYF.

The V call is TRBV20-1, the J call TRBJ2-3, with a weak D call TRBD2 (5 bases). Trimming removed 1 base from V and 4 bases from J, with 15 bases in between. Germline V gene data show CDR1 as DFQATT and CDR2 as SNEGSKA (reference sequence). The CDR3 has 15 amino acids. CDR3 sequence (DNA): TGCAGTGCTAGAGGCCCCGGAGGTGGTTCAGATACGCAGTATTTT. Translation: CSARGPGGGSDTQYF.

In its sample, this clonotype was seen a few times. An end of the junction differs from the germline gene, which may be a read error. V gene TRBV4-2 combines with J gene TRBJ1-3; TRBD1 might be the D (6 bases). This CDR3 contains 16 residues. The germline V gene has CDR1 LGHNA and CDR2 YNFKEQ. The CDR3 reads CASSQPTGMPGTTIYF. For the CDR3, the DNA is TGTGCCAGCAGCCAACCCACAGGGATGCCTGGAACCACCATATATTTT.

V usage is TRBV5-1 and J usage is TRBJ1-1, with TRBD1 as a possible D gene (5 bases). In germline, CDR1 is SGHRS, CDR2 YFSETQ. V lost 3 bases and J lost 0, with 9 bases in between. The CDR3 has 14 residues. The CDR3 DNA reads TGCGCCAGCAGCTATTCAGGGATGAACACTGAAGCTTTCTTT. It specifies CASSYSGMNTEAFF.

In DNA, the CDR3 is TGTGCCAGCAGCCAAGATACCAGCGGGAGTAGCGTGTTCGAGCAGTACTTC. The encoded protein is CASSQDTSGSSVFEQYF. The chain uses TRBV4-2 and TRBJ2-7; 8 bases fit TRBD2. Looked up from germline, CDR1 is LGHNA and CDR2 is YNFKEQ. The CDR3 length is 17 residues. V was clipped by 0 bases and J by 6 bases; unmatched bases: 13.

This clonotype was found a few times. The rearrangement uses TRBV20-1 and TRBJ2-2, with TRBD2 as a possible D gene (5 bases). V lost 0 bases to trimming and J lost 0 bases, with 11 bases between them. The CDR3 runs to 16 residues. The V gene's germline CDR1 is DFQATT and CDR2 SNEGSKA (reference sequence). The CDR3 reads CSARDLSGSNTGELFF. DNA of the CDR3: TGCAGTGCTAGAGATCTCAGCGGCTCGAACACCGGGGAGCTGTTTTTT.

This clonotype appeared many times. This chain uses TRBV7-8 with TRBJ2-5; 8 nucleotides line up with TRBD2. J gave up 2 bases and V 5 bases, and 13 bases lay outside the gene matches. The germline CDR1 and CDR2 sequences are SGHVS and FQNEAQ. The CDR3 consists of 17 residues. The CDR3 loop is CASSPYRVLAGQETQYF. The CDR3 DNA sequence: TGTGCCAGCAGCCCCTACCGGGTTCTAGCGGGTCAAGAGACCCAGTACTTC.

This chain joins TRBV5-1 and TRBJ1-2, with TRBD1 matching 8 bases. After removal of 2 bases from V and 7 bases from J, the junction contained 4 bases not matched to a gene. The germline CDR1 and CDR2 sequences are SGHRS and YFSETQ. The CDR3 has 13 residues. The CDR3 is CASSFNDRGGYTF. The CDR3 region has the DNA TGCGCCAGCAGCTTCAATGACAGGGGTGGCTACACCTTC.

This clonotype was seen repeatedly, ten times or more. This chain connects TRBV12-3 or TRBV12-4 to TRBJ1-4, with 8 bases identical to TRBD1. V lost 5 bases to trimming and J lost 5 bases; unmatched junction nucleotides: 1. The CDR3 contains 13 residues. CDR3: CASSRTGNEKLFF. The CDR3, as DNA: TGTGCCAGCAGTCGGACAGGGAATGAAAAACTGTTTTTT.

V is TRBV27 and J is TRBJ2-5; TRBD1 matches 8 bases. The CDR3 extends over 14 amino acids. Trimming took 6 bases from V and 5 from J; bases not matched to a gene: 8. The germline gives CDR1 MNHEY, CDR2 SMNVEV (reference sequence). The CDR3 DNA reads as TGTGCCAGCAGCTCCGGGACAGGCTGGGAGACCCAGTACTTC. It translates to CASSSGTGWETQYF.

A few counts support this clonotype. The CDR3 DNA reads TGTGCCAGCAGGCAGGCCCGGGGTTGGGGCGAAAAACTGTTTTTT. It yields the protein CASRQARGWGEKLFF. V usage is TRBV27 and J usage is TRBJ1-4, with D possibly TRBD1 on 5 matching bases. Germline V lookup: CDR1 MNHEY, CDR2 SMNVEV (reference sequence). V was clipped by 6 bases and J by 8 bases, with 19 bases between them. The CDR3 is 15 residues long.

The chain uses TRBV27 and TRBJ1-1; TRBD1 agrees at 8 bases. Per the germline V gene, CDR1 is MNHEY and CDR2 is SMNVEV (reference sequence). The CDR3 loop spans 16 amino acids. V shed 0 bases and J 5 bases; nucleotides not matched to a gene: 8. The CDR3: CASSLSQGAGYTEAFF. The DNA of the CDR3 is TGTGCCAGCAGTTTATCCCAGGGGGCTGGTTATACTGAAGCTTTCTTT.

This clonotype was counted between two and nine times. V is TRBV6-5 and J is TRBJ2-5; TRBD2 matches 10 bases. Trimming took 7 bases from V and 5 from J; bases not matched to a gene: 7. The CDR3 loop spans 14 amino acids. Germline-derived CDR1 and CDR2 are MNHEY and SVGAGI. Written as DNA, the CDR3 is TGTGCCAGCACCAAACTAGCGGGGTACGAGACCCAGTACTTC. This encodes CASTKLAGYETQYF.

In this sample, this clonotype turned up a few times. The V and J genes are TRBV29-1 and TRBJ2-3; 8 bases fit TRBD2. V gave up 6 bases and J gave up 3 bases; unmatched junction bases: 5. Germline assignment: CDR1 SQVTM and CDR2 ANQGSEA. This CDR3 has 13 residues. The CDR3 nucleotides read TGCAGCGTGACGGGACTAGGAACAGATACGCAGTATTTT. Its translation: CSVTGLGTDTQYF.

The chain has TRBV9 and TRBJ2-7; 11 nucleotides line up with TRBD2. V lost 5 bases to trimming and J lost 5 bases; unmatched junction nucleotides: 12. CDR3 length: 16 residues. CDR1 and CDR2 from the germline V gene are SGDLS and YYNGEE. DNA of the CDR3: TGTGCCAGCAGTCCGACACCGGGACTAGCGGTCCACGAGCAGTACTTC. This codes for CASSPTPGLAVHEQYF.

The rearrangement links TRBV28 to TRBJ2-1, with 10 positions matching TRBD1. Unmatched junction bases numbered 5, after V lost 5 bases and J lost 4 bases. The CDR3 length is 15 residues. Germline-derived CDR1 and CDR2 are MDHEN and SYDVKM. The CDR3 DNA reads TGTGCCAGCAGTCGGGGGGACAGGGGTTACAATGAGCAGTTCTTC. Protein product: CASSRGDRGYNEQFF.

This clonotype was counted between two and nine times. The chain couples TRBV4-3 to TRBJ2-5; 8 bases align to TRBD1. The better agreement between TRBJ2-1 and the DNA end casts doubt on the J call. The length of the CDR3 is 15 residues. Germline loops: CDR1 LGHNA, CDR2 YSLEER. This chain's CDR3 is CASSQLDRAGDEQFF. Here the CDR3 DNA reads TGCGCCAGCAGCCAACTGGACAGGGCCGGGGATGAGCAGTTCTTC.

This clonotype was seen a handful of times. The rearrangement links TRBV9 to TRBJ2-5; 8 nucleotides line up with TRBD2. The J call could be wrong; TRBJ2-1 is a better fit for the DNA end. This CDR3 contains 14 residues. Germline V gene lookup returns CDR1 SGDLS and CDR2 YYNGEE. The CDR3 reads CASSVDSAGVEQFF. The CDR3 bases are TGTGCCAGCAGCGTAGACTCAGCGGGAGTTGAGCAGTTCTTC.